This TCR beta chain was recovered during a study of beta chain features in type 1 diabetes. Regarding the study as a whole: TCRB CDR3 length was moderately but significantly reduced in all four CD4+ subsets of Type 1 diabetes patients.

A word on this clone: Its antigen is unknown.

Of the isolated RNA, all was reverse transcribed, and so the sequenced material was expressed TCRB transcripts. TCRdb's table, derived via immunoSEQ multiplex PCR, lists solely in-frame clones and lacks some. The sample consists of around 160,000 clones, 9% to 10% of them appearing once. The CDR3 is made up of 12 amino acids. The germline CDR1 and CDR2 sequences are SEHNR and FQNEAQ (reference sequence). V gave up 4 bases and J gave up 4 bases, with 4 bases separating them. Every sorted population was more than 98% pure. The TCR originated in a woman aged 25 to 39 with type 1 diabetes. Sample: central memory CD4+ T cells from blood. This sequence joins TRBV7-9 and TRBJ2-2; D is undetermined. The CDR3 bases are TGTGCCAGCAGCTATCTCACCGGGGAGCTGTTTTTT. Its translation: CASSYLTGELFF. Filled out from reference TRBV7-9 and TRBJ2-2, the complete variable domain reads DTGVSQNPRHKITKRGQNVTFRCDPISEHNRLYWYRQTLGQGPEFLTYFQNEAQLEKSRLLSDRFSAERPKGSFSTLEIQRTEQGDSAMYLCASSYLTGELFFGEGSRLTVL.